This TCR beta chain was recorded in a study of siplizumab effects on memory and regulatory T cells. General study findings and limits: Naive versus memory phenotype went unassigned for roughly 80-96% of proliferating CD4+ or CD8+ clones. The apparent diversity of naive T cells exceeded that of memory cells, and naive T cells seemed to make a major contribution to the alloresponse. The study found that siplizumab significantly reduced alloreactive sequences traceable to unstimulated CD4+ memory cells.

The assay was immunoSEQ multiplex PCR, and TCRdb's table has in-frame clones only and misses some. The sample lists roughly 120,000 clones, roughly 89% seen once, with approximately 1.2% in the top ten. CDR3 length: 11 residues. V shed 6 bases and J shed 9 bases, with 12 bases lying between them. Germline V lookup: CDR1 SGHDT, CDR2 YYEEEE. This clone was detected once. The antigen remains unidentified. The sequenced material came from CD4+ T cells sorted from blood. The receptor was derived from a human donor in good health. The chain employs TRBV5-6 and TRBJ2-5; D may be TRBD2 (7 bases). The CDR3 coding sequence is TGTGCCAGCACGTGGGAGGGGGCCCAGTACTTC. It encodes CASTWEGAQYF.